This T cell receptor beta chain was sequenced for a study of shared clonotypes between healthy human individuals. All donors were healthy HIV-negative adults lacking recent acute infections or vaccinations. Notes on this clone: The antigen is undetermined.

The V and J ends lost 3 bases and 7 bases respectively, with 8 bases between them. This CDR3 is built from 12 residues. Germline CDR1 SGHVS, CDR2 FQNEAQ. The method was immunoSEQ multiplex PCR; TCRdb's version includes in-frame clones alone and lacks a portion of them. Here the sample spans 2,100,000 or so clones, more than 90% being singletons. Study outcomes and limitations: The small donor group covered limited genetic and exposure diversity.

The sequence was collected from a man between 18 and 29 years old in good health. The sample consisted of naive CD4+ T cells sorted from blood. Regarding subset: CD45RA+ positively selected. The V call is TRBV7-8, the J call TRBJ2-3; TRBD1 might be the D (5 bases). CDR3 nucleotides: TGTGCCAGCAGCTTCCCAGGGAATACGCAGTATTTT. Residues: CASSFPGNTQYF.